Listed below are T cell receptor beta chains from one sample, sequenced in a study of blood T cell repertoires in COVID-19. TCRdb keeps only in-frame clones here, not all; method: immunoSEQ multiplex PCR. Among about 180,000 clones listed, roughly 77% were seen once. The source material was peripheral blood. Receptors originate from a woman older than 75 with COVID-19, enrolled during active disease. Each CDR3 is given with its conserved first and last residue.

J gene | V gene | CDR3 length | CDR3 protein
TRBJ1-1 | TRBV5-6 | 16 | CASSLAGQPRRTEAFF
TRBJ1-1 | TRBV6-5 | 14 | CASSSNSDNTEAFF
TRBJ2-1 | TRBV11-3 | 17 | CASSELAGAVSYNEQFF
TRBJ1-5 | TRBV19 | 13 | CASNTGGFQPQHF
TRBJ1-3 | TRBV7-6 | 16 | CASSLGYGFSGNTIYF
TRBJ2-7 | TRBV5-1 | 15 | CASSLGTSGSYEQYF
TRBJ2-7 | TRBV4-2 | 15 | CASSQSGGGSYEQYF
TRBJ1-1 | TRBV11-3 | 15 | CASSLIGTGDTEAFF
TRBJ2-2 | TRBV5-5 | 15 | CASSSGQGAIGELFF
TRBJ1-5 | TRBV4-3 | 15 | CASSPSWTGSQPQHF
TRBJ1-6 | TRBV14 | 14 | CASRKTGGRSPLHF
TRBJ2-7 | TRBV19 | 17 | CASSIGPAGGPSYEQYF
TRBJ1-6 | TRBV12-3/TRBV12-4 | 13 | CASSRGPYSPLHF
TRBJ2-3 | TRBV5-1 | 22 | CASSWRDRVDSTPRASTDTQYF
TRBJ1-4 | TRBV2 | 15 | CASSPLRGQEEKLFF
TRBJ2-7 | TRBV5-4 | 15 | CASSFGLAGAYEQYF
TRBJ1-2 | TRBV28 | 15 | CASSSQAGGNYGYTF
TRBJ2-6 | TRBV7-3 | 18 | CASSLTLSTGTGANVLTF
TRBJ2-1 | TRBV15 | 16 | CATSREVAGVYNEQFF
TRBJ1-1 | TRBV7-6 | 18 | CASSLLRRAGGEGTEAFF
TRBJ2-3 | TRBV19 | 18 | CASSSTGQGWAGTDTQYF
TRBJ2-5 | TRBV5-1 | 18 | CASSLAPLAGGPQETQYF
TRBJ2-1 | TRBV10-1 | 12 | CASTFRDNEQFF
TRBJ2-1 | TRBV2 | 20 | CASSDTGLAGGTRSYNEQFF
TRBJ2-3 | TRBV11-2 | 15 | CASSLQAQSTDTQYF
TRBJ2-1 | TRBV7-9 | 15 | CASSSRTSGYNEQFF
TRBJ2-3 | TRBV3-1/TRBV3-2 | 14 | CASSRGSGSKTQYF
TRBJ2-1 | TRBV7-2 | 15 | CASSLAGTSGSRLFF
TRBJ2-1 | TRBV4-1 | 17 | CASSQVNRGLSYNEQFF
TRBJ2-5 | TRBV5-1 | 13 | CASSGLPQETQYF
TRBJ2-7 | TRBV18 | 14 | CASSPPRGLYEQYF
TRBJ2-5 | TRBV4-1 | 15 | CASSQVGRGGETQYF
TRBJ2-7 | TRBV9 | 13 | CASSVDPKSEQYF
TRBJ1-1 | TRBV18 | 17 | CASSPTKDVKDSTEAFF
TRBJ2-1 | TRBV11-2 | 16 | CASSREVLAGYNEQFF
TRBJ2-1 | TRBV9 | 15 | CASSSGGTEDNEQFF
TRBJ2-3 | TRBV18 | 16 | CASSPRLASGTDTQYF
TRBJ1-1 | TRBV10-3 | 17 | CAISESIRGTTDTEAFF
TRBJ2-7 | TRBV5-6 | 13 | CASSWTTNNEQYF
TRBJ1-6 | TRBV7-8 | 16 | CASTFLPSSYNSPLHF
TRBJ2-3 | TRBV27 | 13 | CASSSREGDTQYF
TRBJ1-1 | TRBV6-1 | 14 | CASSPGREEGQAFF
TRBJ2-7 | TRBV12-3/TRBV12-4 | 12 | CASSPPSYEQYF
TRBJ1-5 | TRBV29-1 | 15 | CSVLGRQGGNQPQHF
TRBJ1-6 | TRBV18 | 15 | CASSPPGGVNSPLHF
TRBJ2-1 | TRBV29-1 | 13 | CSVGAGSYNEQFF
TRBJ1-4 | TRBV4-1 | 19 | CASSSPVGQGNLANEKLFF
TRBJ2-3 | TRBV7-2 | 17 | CASSQGLAGGGTDTQYF
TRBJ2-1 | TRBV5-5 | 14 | CASSAVTGAAEQFF
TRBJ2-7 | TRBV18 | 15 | CASSPAPGQIYEQYF
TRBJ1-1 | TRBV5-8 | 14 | CASSLYGTQAEAFF
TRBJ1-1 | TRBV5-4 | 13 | CASSLLGGTEAFF
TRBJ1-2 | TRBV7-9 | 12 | CASSLRTGTYTF
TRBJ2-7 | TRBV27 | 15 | CASSLSPGAYYEQYF
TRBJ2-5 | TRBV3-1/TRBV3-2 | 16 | CASSLLAGEDVETQYF
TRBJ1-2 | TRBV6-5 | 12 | CASRLDRDGYTF
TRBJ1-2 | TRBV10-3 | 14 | CAISDPTGNYGYTF